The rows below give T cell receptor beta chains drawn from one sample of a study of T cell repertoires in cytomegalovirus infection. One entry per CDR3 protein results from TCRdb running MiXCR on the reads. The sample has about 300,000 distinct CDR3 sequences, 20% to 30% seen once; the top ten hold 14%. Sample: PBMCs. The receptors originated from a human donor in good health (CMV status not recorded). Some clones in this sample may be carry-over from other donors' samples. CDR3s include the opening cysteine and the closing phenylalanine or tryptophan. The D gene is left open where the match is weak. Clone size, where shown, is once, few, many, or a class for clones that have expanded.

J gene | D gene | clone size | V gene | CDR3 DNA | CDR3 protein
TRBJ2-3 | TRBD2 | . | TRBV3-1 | TGTGCCAGCAGCCAAGTAGCGGGGGCATACACAGATACGCAGTATTTT | CASSQVAGAYTDTQYF
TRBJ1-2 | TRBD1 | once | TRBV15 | TGTGCCACAAGCCGGGACAGGCTAACGGTTCCTAGCTACACCTTC | CATSRDRLTVPSYTF
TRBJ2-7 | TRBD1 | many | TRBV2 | TGTGCCAGCAGTGAAATTGAGGTCCGACAGGGCGAGCAGTACTTC | CASSEIEVRQGEQYF
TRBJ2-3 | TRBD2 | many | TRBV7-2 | TGTGCCAGCAGCGAAAGACTAGCGGGTCTTGCAGATACGCAGTATTTT | CASSERLAGLADTQYF
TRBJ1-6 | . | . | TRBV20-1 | TGCAGTGCTAGAGTCCAGGGACGGGCTTCACCCCTCCACTTT | CSARVQGRASPLHF
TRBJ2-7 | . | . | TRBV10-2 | TGCGCCAGCAGTGACACGACTAGATCCTACGAGCAGTACTTC | CASSDTTRSYEQYF
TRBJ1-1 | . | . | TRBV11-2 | TGTGCCAGCACCGCTATAGGGGGCACTGAAGCTTTCTTT | CASTAIGGTEAFF
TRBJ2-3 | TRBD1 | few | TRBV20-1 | TGCAGTGCTAGAGGAGCTCCAGGGGGTACAGATACGCAGTATTTT | CSARGAPGGTDTQYF
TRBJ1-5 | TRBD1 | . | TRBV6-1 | TGTGCCAGCACTCGACTCCCAGGGGGCGACCCTTTCAATCAGCCCCAGCATTTT | CASTRLPGGDPFNQPQHF
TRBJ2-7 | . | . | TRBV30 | TGTGCCTGGAGTCAGATCTCCTACGAGCAGTACTTC | CAWSQISYEQYF
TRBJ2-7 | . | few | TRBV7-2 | TGTGCCAGCAGCTGGGGAGGACAGGCTAGCGAGCAGTACTTC | CASSWGGQASEQYF
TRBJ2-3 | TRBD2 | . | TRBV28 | TGTGCCAGCAGTTTCCAGCGGGGGGGTCTGTATTTT | CASSFQRGGLYF
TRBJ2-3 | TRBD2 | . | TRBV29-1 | TGCAGCGTAACTAGCGGGGCCACTATAGATACGCAGTATTTT | CSVTSGATIDTQYF
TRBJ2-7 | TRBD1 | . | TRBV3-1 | TGTGCCAGCAGCCCCCGGACAGGGAGTGGTTACGAGCAGTACTTC | CASSPRTGSGYEQYF
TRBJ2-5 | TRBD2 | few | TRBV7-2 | TGTGCCAGCAGCCCGGGGACTAGCGGGGGACTGGCCCAGTACTTC | CASSPGTSGGLAQYF
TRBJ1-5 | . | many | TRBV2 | TGTGCCAGCAGTGAAGCTCGGTTCGGTCATCAGCCCCAGCATTTT | CASSEARFGHQPQHF
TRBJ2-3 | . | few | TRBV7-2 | TGTGCCAGCAGCTTAAAAGAGGGGCAGTATTTT | CASSLKEGQYF
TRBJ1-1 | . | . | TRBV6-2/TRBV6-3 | TGTGCCAGCACCTACGACGGGGCCCCCACTGAAGCTTTCTTT | CASTYDGAPTEAFF
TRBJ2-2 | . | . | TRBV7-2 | TGTGCCAGCAGCTTAGCCATTAACACCGGGGAGCTGTTTTTT | CASSLAINTGELFF
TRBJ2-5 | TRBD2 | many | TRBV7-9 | TGTGCCAGCAGCTTGTCTCGCGGGAGGGCCGGAGAGACCCAGTACTTC | CASSLSRGRAGETQYF
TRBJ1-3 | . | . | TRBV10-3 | TGTGCCATCAGTGGGGGGATTGTCTCTGGAAACACCATATATTTT | CAISGGIVSGNTIYF
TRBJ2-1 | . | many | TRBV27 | TGTGCCAGCAGTTTATTCAATGAGCAGTTCTTC | CASSLFNEQFF
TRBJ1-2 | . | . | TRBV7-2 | TGTGCCAGCAGCGCGGACAGACGGAATGGCTACACCTTC | CASSADRRNGYTF
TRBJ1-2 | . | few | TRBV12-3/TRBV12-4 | TGTGCCAGCAGTTTAGGTGGGGGGGCTAACTATGGCTACACCTTC | CASSLGGGANYGYTF
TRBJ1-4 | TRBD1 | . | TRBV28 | TGTGCCAGCAGTTTTGCAGGGGGCTCTAATGAAAAACTGTTTTTT | CASSFAGGSNEKLFF
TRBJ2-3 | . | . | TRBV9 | TGTGCCAGCAGCTCCAGCGGAGGTGGTACGCAGTATTTT | CASSSSGGGTQYF
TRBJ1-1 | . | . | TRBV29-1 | TGCAGCGCCCTGCTGAACACTGAAGCTTTCTTT | CSALLNTEAFF
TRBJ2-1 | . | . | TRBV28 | TGTGCCAGCAGTTTATTGGGACGGCCAGATAGGCAGTTCTTC | CASSLLGRPDRQFF
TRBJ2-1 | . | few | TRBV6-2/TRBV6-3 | TGTGCCAGCAGGAAGAGAGATAGGGGTGCAGACAATGAGCAGTTCTTC | CASRKRDRGADNEQFF
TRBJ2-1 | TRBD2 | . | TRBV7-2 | TGTGCCAGCAGCTTAGGACTAGCGGAAAATGAGCAGTTCTTC | CASSLGLAENEQFF
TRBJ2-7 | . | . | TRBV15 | TGTGCCACCAGCAGAGATGAGAGGGGACACCAAACGGACGAGCAGTACTTC | CATSRDERGHQTDEQYF
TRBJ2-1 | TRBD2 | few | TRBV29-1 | TGCAGCGTTGGACTAGCTACTGAGCAGTTCTTC | CSVGLATEQFF
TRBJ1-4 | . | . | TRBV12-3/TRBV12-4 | TGTGCCAGCAGTTTAGCGATGGCAGACGTCAATGAAAAACTGTTTTTT | CASSLAMADVNEKLFF
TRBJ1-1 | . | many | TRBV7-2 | TGTGCCAGCAGCCCTGCGAGGACGGTGAACACTGAAGCTTTCTTT | CASSPARTVNTEAFF
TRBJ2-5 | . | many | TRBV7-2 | TGTGCCAGCAGCCAGAGCTGGGGTCAAGAGACCCAGTACTTC | CASSQSWGQETQYF